This T cell receptor (beta chain) was identified in a study of CD8 T cells in Susac syndrome. Whole-study context: When their blood was taken, patients with Susac syndrome were therapy-naive, taking corticosteroids, or taking intravenous immunoglobulin alone.

CDR1 is MNHEY, CDR2 SMNVEV, per germline (reference sequence). This CDR3 has 12 amino acids. The V end was cut by 5 bases, the J end by 4 bases, with 7 bases between. cDNA came from roughly 0.53 to 1 ug RNA primed by random hexamers. TCRdb itself ran the immunoSEQ multiplex PCR reads through MiXCR, one entry per CDR3 protein. Here the sample spans roughly 89,000 distinct CDR3 sequences, around 96% being singletons. All included Susac syndrome patients satisfied recently defined diagnostic criteria for definite or probable disease. This clonotype came up a few times. The sample taken for sequencing was CD8+ T cells from PBMCs. The chain employs TRBV27 and TRBJ2-3; tentative D call: TRBD2 (6 bases). The receptor comes from a human donor with Susac syndrome. The CDR3 is CASSPGADTQYF. CDR3 nucleotides: TGTGCCAGCAGTCCGGGAGCAGATACGCAGTATTTT.